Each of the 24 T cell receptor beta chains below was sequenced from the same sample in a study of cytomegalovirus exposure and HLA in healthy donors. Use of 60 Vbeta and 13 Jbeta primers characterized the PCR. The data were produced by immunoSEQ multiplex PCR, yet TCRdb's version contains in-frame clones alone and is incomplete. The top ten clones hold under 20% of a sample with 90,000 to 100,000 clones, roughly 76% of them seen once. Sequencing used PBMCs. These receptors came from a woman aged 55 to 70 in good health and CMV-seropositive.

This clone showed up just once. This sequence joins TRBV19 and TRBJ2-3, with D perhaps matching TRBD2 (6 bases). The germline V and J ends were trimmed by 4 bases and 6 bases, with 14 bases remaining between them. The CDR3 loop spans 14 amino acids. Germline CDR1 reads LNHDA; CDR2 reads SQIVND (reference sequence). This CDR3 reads CASSKGRELDTQYF. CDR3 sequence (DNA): TGTGCCAGTAGTAAGGGCCGGGAGCTGGATACGCAGTATTTT. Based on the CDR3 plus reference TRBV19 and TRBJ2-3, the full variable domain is DGGITQSPKYLFRKEGQNVTLSCEQNLNHDAMYWYRQDPGQGLRLIYYSQIVNDFQKGDIAEGYSVSREKKESFPLTVTSAQKNPTAFYLCASSKGRELDTQYFGPGTRLTVL.

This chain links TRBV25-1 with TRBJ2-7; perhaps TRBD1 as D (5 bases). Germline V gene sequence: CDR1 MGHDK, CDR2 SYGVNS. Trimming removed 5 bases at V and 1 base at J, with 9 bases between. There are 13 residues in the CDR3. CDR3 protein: CASSNTGSYEQYF. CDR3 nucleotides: TGTGCCAGCAGTAACACAGGTTCCTACGAGCAGTACTTC.

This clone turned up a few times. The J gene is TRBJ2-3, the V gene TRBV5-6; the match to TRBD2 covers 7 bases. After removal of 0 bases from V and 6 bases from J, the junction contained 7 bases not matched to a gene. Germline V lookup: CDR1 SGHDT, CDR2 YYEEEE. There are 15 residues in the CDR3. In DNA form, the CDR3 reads TGTGCCAGCAGCTTGGGCGCTAGCGGATTCGATACGCAGTATTTT. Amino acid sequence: CASSLGASGFDTQYF.

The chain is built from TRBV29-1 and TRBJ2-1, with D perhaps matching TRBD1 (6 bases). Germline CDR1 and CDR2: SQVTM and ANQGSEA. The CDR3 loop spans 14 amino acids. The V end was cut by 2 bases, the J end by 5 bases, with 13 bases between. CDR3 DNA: TGCAGCGTTGAATTAGGCAGGGGCCACAATGAGCAGTTCTTC. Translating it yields CSVELGRGHNEQFF.

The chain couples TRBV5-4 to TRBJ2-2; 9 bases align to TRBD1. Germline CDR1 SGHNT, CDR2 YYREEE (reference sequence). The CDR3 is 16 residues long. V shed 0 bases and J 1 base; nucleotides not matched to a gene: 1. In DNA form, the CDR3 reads TGTGCCAGCAGCTTGGGGGGACAGGGGAACACCGGGGAGCTGTTTTTT. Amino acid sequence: CASSLGGQGNTGELFF.

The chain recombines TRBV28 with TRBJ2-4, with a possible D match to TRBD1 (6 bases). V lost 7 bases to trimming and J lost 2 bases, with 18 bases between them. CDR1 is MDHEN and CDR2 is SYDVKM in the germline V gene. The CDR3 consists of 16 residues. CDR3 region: CASTSGAFGTKNIQYF. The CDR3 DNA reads TGTGCCAGCACTTCAGGGGCGTTCGGAACCAAAAACATTCAGTACTTC.

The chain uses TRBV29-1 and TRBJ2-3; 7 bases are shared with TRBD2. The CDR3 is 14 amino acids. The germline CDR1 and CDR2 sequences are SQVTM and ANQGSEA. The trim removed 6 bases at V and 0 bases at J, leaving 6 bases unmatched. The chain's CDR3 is CSVLTGGSTDTQYF. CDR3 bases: TGCAGCGTACTCACGGGGGGTAGCACAGATACGCAGTATTTT.

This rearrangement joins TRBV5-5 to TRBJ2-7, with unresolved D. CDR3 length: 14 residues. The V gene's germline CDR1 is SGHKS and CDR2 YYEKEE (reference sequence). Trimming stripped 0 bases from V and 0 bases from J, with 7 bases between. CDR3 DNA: TGTGCCAGCAGCTTGGGCAGTACCTCCTACGAGCAGTACTTC. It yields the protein CASSLGSTSYEQYF.

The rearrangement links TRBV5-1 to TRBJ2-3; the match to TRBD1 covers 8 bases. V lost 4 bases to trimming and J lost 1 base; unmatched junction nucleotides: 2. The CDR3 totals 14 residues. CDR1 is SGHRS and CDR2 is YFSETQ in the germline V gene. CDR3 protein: CASSPDRGTDTQYF. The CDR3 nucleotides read TGCGCCAGCAGCCCGGACAGGGGCACAGATACGCAGTATTTT.

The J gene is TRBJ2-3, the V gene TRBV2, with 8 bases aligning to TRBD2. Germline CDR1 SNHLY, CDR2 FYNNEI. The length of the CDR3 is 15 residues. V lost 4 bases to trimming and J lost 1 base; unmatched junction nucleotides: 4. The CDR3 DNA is TGTGCCAGCAGTGTAGGGACTAGAGGCACAGATACGCAGTATTTT. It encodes CASSVGTRGTDTQYF.

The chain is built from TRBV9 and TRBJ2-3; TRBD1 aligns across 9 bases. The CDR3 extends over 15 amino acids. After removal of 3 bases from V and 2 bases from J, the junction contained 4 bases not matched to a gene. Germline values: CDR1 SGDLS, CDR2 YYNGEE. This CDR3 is CASSAGTGLTDTQYF. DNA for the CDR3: TGTGCCAGCAGCGCCGGGACAGGGCTCACAGATACGCAGTATTTT. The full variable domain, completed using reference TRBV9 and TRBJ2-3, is DSGVTQTPKHLITATGQRVTLRCSPRSGDLSVYWYQQSLDQGLQFLIQYYNGEERAKGNILERFSAQQFPDLHSELNLSSLELGDSALYFCASSAGTGLTDTQYFGPGTRLTVL.

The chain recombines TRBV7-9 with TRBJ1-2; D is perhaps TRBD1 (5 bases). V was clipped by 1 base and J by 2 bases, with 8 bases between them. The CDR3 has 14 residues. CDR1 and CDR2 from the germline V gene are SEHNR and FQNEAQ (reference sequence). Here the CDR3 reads CASSLGRQNYGYTF. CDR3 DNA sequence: TGTGCCAGCAGCTTAGGAAGACAGAACTATGGCTACACCTTC. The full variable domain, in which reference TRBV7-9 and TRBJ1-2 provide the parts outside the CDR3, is DTGVSQNPRHKITKRGQNVTFRCDPISEHNRLYWYRQTLGQGPEFLTYFQNEAQLEKSRLLSDRFSAERPKGSFSTLEIQRTEQGDSAMYLCASSLGRQNYGYTFGSGTRLTVV.

The CDR3 DNA sequence: TGTGCCAGCAGTTTAGTAGCGGGAACCTACGAGCAGTACTTC. This sequence encodes CASSLVAGTYEQYF. The chain has TRBV5-5 and TRBJ2-7; the match to TRBD2 covers 8 bases. This CDR3 spans 14 amino acids. The V gene's germline CDR1 is SGHKS and CDR2 YYEKEE (reference sequence). V was clipped by 5 bases and J by 2 bases; unmatched bases: 6.

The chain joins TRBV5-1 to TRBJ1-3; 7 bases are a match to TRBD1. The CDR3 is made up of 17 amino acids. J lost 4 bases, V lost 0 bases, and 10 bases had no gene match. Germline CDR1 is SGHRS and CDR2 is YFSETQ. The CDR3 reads CASSLDLRDRKGNTIYF. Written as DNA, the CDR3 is TGCGCCAGCAGCTTGGACCTCCGGGACAGAAAAGGAAACACCATATATTTT.

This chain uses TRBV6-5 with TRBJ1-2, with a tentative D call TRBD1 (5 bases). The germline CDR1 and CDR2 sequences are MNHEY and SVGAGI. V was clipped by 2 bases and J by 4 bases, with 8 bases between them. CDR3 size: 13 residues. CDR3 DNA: TGTGCCAGCAGTTACAGGGACTCCTATGGCTACACCTTC. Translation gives CASSYRDSYGYTF.

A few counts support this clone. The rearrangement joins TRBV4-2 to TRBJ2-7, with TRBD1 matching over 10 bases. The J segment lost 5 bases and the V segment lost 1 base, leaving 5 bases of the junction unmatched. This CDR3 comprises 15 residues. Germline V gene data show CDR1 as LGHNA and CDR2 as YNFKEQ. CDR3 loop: CASSQGGTGVHEQYF. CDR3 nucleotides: TGTGCCAGCAGCCAAGGAGGGACAGGGGTTCACGAGCAGTACTTC.

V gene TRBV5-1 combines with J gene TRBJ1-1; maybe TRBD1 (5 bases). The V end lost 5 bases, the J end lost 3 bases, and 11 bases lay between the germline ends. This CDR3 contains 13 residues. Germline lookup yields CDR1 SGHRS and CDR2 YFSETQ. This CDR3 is CASSGRADTEAFF. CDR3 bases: TGCGCCAGCAGTGGCAGGGCGGACACTGAAGCTTTCTTT. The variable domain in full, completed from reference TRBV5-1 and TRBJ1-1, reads KAGVTQTPRYLIKTRGQQVTLSCSPISGHRSVSWYQQTPGQGLQFLFEYFSETQRNKGNFPGRFSGRQFSNSRSEMNVSTLELGDSALYLCASSGRADTEAFFGQGTRLTVV.

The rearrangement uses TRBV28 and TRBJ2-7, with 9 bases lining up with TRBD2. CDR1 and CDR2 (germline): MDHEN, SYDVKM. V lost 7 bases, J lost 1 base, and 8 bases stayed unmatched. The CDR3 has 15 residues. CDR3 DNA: TGTGCCAGCAACCTTAGCGGGAGTGGTTCCTACGAGCAGTACTTC. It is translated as CASNLSGSGSYEQYF.

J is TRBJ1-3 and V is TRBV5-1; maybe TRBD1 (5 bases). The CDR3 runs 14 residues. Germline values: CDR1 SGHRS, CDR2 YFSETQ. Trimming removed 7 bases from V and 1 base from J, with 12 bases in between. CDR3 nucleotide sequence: TGCGCCAGCGCCCAGGGAACTTCTGGAAACACCATATATTTT. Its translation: CASAQGTSGNTIYF.

The CDR3 spells CASSLSAGFGYGYTF. CDR3 in DNA: TGTGCCAGCAGCTTATCAGCGGGATTTGGCTATGGCTACACCTTC. This chain uses TRBV7-9 with TRBJ1-2; D unresolved. With 2 bases removed from V and 4 bases from J, the gap between germline ends came to 14 bases. This CDR3 contains 15 residues. Germline CDR1 and CDR2: SEHNR and FQNEAQ (reference sequence). Variable domain in full (rest from reference TRBV7-9 and TRBJ1-2): DTGVSQNPRHKITKRGQNVTFRCDPISEHNRLYWYRQTLGQGPEFLTYFQNEAQLEKSRLLSDRFSAERPKGSFSTLEIQRTEQGDSAMYLCASSLSAGFGYGYTFGSGTRLTVV.

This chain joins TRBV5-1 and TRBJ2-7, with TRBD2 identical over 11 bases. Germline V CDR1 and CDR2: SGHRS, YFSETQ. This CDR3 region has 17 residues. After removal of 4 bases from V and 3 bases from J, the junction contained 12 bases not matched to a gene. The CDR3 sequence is CASSHPTSGSPYYEQYF. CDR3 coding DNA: TGCGCCAGCAGCCACCCAACTAGCGGGAGCCCCTACTACGAGCAGTACTTC.

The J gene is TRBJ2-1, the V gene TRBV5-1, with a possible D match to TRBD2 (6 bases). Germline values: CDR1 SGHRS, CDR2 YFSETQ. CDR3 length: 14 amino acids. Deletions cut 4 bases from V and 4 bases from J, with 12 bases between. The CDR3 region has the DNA TGCGCCAGCAGCCCGGGAGATAGATACAATGAGCAGTTCTTC. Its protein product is CASSPGDRYNEQFF.

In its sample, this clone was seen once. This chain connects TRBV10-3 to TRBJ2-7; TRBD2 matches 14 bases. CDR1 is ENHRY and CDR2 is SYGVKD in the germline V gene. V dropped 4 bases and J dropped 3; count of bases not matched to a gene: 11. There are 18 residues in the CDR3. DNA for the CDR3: TGTGCCATCAGTGGGGCGGGACTAGCGGGAGAAGACATCTACGAGCAGTACTTC. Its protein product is CAISGAGLAGEDIYEQYF.

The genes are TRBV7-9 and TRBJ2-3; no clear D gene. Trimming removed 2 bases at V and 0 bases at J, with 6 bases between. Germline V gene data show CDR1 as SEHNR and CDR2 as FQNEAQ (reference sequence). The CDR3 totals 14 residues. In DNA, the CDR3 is TGTGCCAGCAGCTTAAGTAGCAGCACAGATACGCAGTATTTT. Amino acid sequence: CASSLSSSTDTQYF.